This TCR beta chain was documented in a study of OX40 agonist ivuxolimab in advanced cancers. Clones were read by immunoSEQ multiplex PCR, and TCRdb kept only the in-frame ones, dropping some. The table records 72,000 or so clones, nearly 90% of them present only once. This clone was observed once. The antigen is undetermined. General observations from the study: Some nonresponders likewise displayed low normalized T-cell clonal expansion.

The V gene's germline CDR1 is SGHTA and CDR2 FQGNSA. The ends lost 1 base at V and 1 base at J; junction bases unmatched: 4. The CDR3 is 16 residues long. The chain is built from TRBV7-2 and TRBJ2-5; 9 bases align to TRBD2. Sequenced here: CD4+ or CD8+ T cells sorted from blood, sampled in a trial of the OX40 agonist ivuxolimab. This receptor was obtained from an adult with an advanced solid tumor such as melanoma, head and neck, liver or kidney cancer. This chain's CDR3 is CASSLERGALQETQYF. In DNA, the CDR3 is TGTGCCAGCAGCTTAGAGCGGGGGGCACTCCAAGAGACCCAGTACTTC. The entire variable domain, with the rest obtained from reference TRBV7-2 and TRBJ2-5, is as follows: GAGVSQSPSNKVTEKGKDVELRCDPISGHTALYWYRQSLGQGLEFLIYFQGNSAPDKSGLPSDRFSAERTGGSVSTLTIQRTQQEDSAVYLCASSLERGALQETQYFGPGTRLLVL.